Following are 18 T cell receptor beta chains from one sample sequenced in a study of early T cells in non-severe SARS-CoV-2 infection. TCRdb re-derived calls from the 5' RACE reads in MiXCR, one entry per CDR3 protein. This table has 70,000 or so distinct CDR3 sequences, around 13% appearing once. Sequencing was carried out using whole blood. These TCRs come from an adult who was a healthcare worker with PCR-confirmed SARS-CoV-2 infection or an uninfected control (not recorded which).

This clonotype was observed a handful of times. The genes are TRBV7-9 and TRBJ1-1; perhaps TRBD1 as D (6 bases). This CDR3 has 15 amino acids. The V gene lost 3 bases and the J gene lost 1 base, with 12 bases spanning the gap. CDR1 and CDR2 (germline): SEHNR, FQNEAQ (reference sequence). The CDR3 sequence is CASSFGQPSNTEAFF. The CDR3 DNA is TGTGCCAGCAGCTTCGGACAGCCTTCGAACACTGAAGCTTTCTTT.

This clonotype was counted a few times. The chain employs TRBV29-1 and TRBJ2-2; no reliable D call. This CDR3 contains 15 residues. V lost 3 bases and J 2 bases, leaving 13 bases between the germline ends. Germline lookup yields CDR1 SQVTM and CDR2 ANQGSEA. In DNA, the CDR3 is TGCAGCGTTGATCCTCTGGGGTCAAACACCGGGGAGCTGTTTTTT. Translating it yields CSVDPLGSNTGELFF.

In its sample, this clonotype was seen many times. The chain links TRBV29-1 to TRBJ1-1; no firm D call. Germline CDR1 and CDR2: SQVTM and ANQGSEA. V was cut by 2 bases and J by 7 bases, with 5 bases left in between. This CDR3 has 10 residues. Here the CDR3 reads CSVELYEAFF. As DNA, the CDR3 is TGCAGCGTTGAACTATATGAAGCTTTCTTT.

The chain joins TRBV6-4 to TRBJ2-1, with D perhaps TRBD2 (6 bases). Germline values: CDR1 MRHNA, CDR2 SNTAGT. This CDR3 is built from 14 residues. V gave up 4 bases and J gave up 8 bases, with 15 bases separating them. The CDR3 DNA reads TGTGCCAGCAGTGGGTTTGACACGGGAGATGAGCAGTTCTTC. This encodes CASSGFDTGDEQFF.

This clonotype has at least ten counts. This chain uses TRBV20-1 with TRBJ2-4, with D possibly called TRBD1 or TRBD2 (5 bases each). Trimming removed 5 bases from V and 0 bases from J, with 20 bases in between. This CDR3 is built from 17 residues. Germline V CDR1 and CDR2: DFQATT, SNEGSKA (reference sequence). The CDR3 region is CSARNPGPERAKNIQYF. The CDR3 coding sequence is TGCAGTGCTCGAAACCCGGGACCAGAGAGAGCCAAAAACATTCAGTACTTC.

This clonotype has a count of ten or more. V usage is TRBV7-9 and J usage is TRBJ1-2; D is perhaps TRBD1 (5 bases). This CDR3 comprises 14 residues. Deletions cut 0 bases from V and 7 bases from J, with 12 bases between. CDR1 SEHNR and CDR2 FQNEAQ come from the germline V gene (reference sequence). This CDR3 reads CASSLARDVLGYTF. The CDR3 DNA is TGTGCCAGCAGCTTAGCCAGGGATGTCCTTGGCTACACCTTC.

In its sample, this clonotype was seen many times. This sequence joins TRBV20-1 and TRBJ2-7; 7 bases map to TRBD1. With V trimmed by 2 bases and J by 5 bases, 15 bases remained unmatched. CDR1 and CDR2 (germline): DFQATT, SNEGSKA (reference sequence). This CDR3 region has 16 residues. CDR3 loop: CSARSPETGPLDEQYF. CDR3 DNA sequence: TGCAGTGCTAGATCGCCCGAGACAGGGCCTTTGGACGAGCAGTACTTC.

The genes are TRBV6-2 or TRBV6-3 and TRBJ2-3; TRBD1 aligns across 7 bases. Trimming at V came to 4 bases and at J to 1 base, leaving 5 bases not matched to a gene. The CDR3 is 15 amino acids. Germline CDR1 is MNHEY and CDR2 is SVGEGT. The CDR3 region is CASSSNDRGTDTQYF. Written as DNA, the CDR3 is TGTGCCAGCAGTTCCAACGACAGGGGCACAGATACGCAGTATTTT.

This clonotype was seen more than once but under ten times. This sequence joins TRBV7-2 and TRBJ1-6; D remains unclear. V lost 5 bases to trimming and J lost 7 bases, with 9 bases between them. CDR3 size: 13 residues. CDR1 is SGHTA and CDR2 is FQGNSA in the germline V gene. This CDR3 reads CASSIQRNSPLHF. The CDR3, as DNA: TGTGCCAGCAGCATACAGAGGAATTCACCCCTCCACTTT.

This clonotype was recorded at least ten times. CDR3 DNA: TGCAGCGCTGCCAACTACAATGAGCAGTTCTTC. It encodes CSAANYNEQFF. V usage is TRBV29-1 and J usage is TRBJ2-1; D is uncertain. CDR1 is SQVTM, CDR2 ANQGSEA, per germline. The CDR3 has 11 residues. The germline V and J ends were trimmed by 7 bases and 3 bases, with 7 bases remaining between them.

This clonotype was detected ten times or more. The chain has TRBV28 and TRBJ1-2, with a tentative D call TRBD1 (5 bases). Germline CDR1 reads MDHEN; CDR2 reads SYDVKM. The CDR3 has 13 residues. V lost 3 bases, J lost 4 bases, and 9 bases lay in between. The CDR3 is CASSFQGGYGYTF. CDR3 bases: TGTGCCAGCAGTTTCCAGGGTGGCTATGGCTACACCTTC.

In this sample, this clonotype turned up many times. The rearrangement uses TRBV7-9 and TRBJ1-6; D perhaps matches TRBD1 (5 bases). CDR3 length: 13 amino acids. Germline V gene lookup returns CDR1 SEHNR and CDR2 FQNEAQ (reference sequence). The V end lost 2 bases, the J end lost 9 bases, and 8 bases lay between the germline ends. DNA for the CDR3: TGTGCCAGCAGCTTAAGGGACCTTTCACCCCTCCACTTT. It yields the protein CASSLRDLSPLHF.

This clonotype was observed a handful of times. V and J are TRBV11-2 and TRBJ2-3; 10 positions match TRBD2. The germline CDR1 and CDR2 sequences are SGHAT and FQNNGV. The V and J ends lost 4 bases and 2 bases, in that order; junction bases with no gene match: 12. The CDR3 length is 18 residues. Written as DNA, the CDR3 is TGTGCCAGCAGCTCCCGCCCCAATCTAGCGGGGGACACAGATACGCAGTATTTT. Residues: CASSSRPNLAGDTDTQYF. Complete variable domain (other parts from reference TRBV11-2 and TRBJ2-3): EAGVAQSPRYKIIEKRQSVAFWCNPISGHATLYWYQQILGQGPKLLIQFQNNGVVDDSQLPKDRFSAERLKGVDSTLKIQPAKLEDSAVYLCASSSRPNLAGDTDTQYFGPGTRLTVL.

In its sample, this clonotype ranks as medium-sized. The chain couples TRBV24-1 to TRBJ2-1, with 7 bases that match TRBD2. This CDR3 has 11 residues. Germline lookup yields CDR1 KGHDR and CDR2 SFDVKD. Trimming at V came to 9 bases and at J to 5 bases, leaving 0 bases not matched to a gene. In nucleotides, the CDR3 is TGTGCCACCGGGACTAACAATGAGCAGTTCTTC. It translates to CATGTNNEQFF.

This clonotype has at least ten counts. This sequence joins TRBV29-1 and TRBJ1-1; D possibly corresponds to TRBD1 (6 bases). V shed 7 bases and J shed 0 bases, with 12 bases lying between them. The CDR3 has 13 residues. Germline values: CDR1 SQVTM, CDR2 ANQGSEA. CDR3 sequence (DNA): TGCAGCGCTGGACAGCACATGAACACTGAAGCTTTCTTT. Translating it yields CSAGQHMNTEAFF.

The table lists this clonotype with many counts. The rearrangement links TRBV12-5 to TRBJ2-5; 9 nucleotides match TRBD2. Germline values: CDR1 LGHNT, CDR2 FRNRAP. V lost 6 bases and J lost 2; bases outside the gene matches: 7. The CDR3 extends over 15 amino acids. CDR3 DNA: TGTGCTAGTGGCTCTGCGGGGGGGCCTCAAGAGACCCAGTACTTC. It encodes CASGSAGGPQETQYF.

This clonotype was recorded many times. The chain links TRBV7-8 to TRBJ2-7; 9 bases map to TRBD2. V was pared by 3 bases and J by 5 bases, with 8 bases of the junction left unmatched. The V gene's germline CDR1 is SGHVS and CDR2 FQNEAQ. The CDR3 is 15 amino acids. The CDR3: CASSFRAGGPDEQYF. In nucleotides, the CDR3 is TGTGCCAGCAGCTTCCGGGCGGGGGGGCCTGACGAGCAGTACTTC.

This clonotype was observed at least ten times. The gene calls are TRBV9 and TRBJ1-2, with D hard to call. From germline, CDR1 is SGDLS and CDR2 YYNGEE. This CDR3 is built from 15 residues. V was cut by 0 bases and J by 4 bases, with 13 bases left in between. Written as DNA, the CDR3 is TGTGCCAGCAGCGTAGAAAGTGGGCAGTTCTATGGCTACACCTTC. It yields the protein CASSVESGQFYGYTF. Full variable domain (missing parts from reference TRBV9 and TRBJ1-2): DSGVTQTPKHLITATGQRVTLRCSPRSGDLSVYWYQQSLDQGLQFLIQYYNGEERAKGNILERFSAQQFPDLHSELNLSSLELGDSALYFCASSVESGQFYGYTFGSGTRLTVV.